A single TCR beta chain is shown here with its context. The antigen is not known. The length of the CDR3 is 13 residues. Germline trimming cut 5 bases from V and 4 bases from J; bases unmatched to any gene: 4. TCRdb reprocessed the 5' RACE reads via MiXCR and lists one record per CDR3 protein. The table has 600,000 to 850,000 distinct CDR3 sequences, 18% seen once. The entry originates in a study of identical twins. Study findings and constraints: There were fewer insertions in abundant cord blood beta clonotypes, but memory repertoires showed no such pattern.

The data also belong to a second study, concerning T cells expressing NK-cell markers.

Sequences were obtained from PBMCs. The receptor's source is a woman between 18 and 30 years old in good health. This chain uses TRBV12-3 or TRBV12-4 with TRBJ1-2; 7 positions match TRBD1. CDR3 coding DNA: TGTGCCAGCAGTCGGGACAGTCCCTATGGCTACACCTTC. This gives the protein CASSRDSPYGYTF.